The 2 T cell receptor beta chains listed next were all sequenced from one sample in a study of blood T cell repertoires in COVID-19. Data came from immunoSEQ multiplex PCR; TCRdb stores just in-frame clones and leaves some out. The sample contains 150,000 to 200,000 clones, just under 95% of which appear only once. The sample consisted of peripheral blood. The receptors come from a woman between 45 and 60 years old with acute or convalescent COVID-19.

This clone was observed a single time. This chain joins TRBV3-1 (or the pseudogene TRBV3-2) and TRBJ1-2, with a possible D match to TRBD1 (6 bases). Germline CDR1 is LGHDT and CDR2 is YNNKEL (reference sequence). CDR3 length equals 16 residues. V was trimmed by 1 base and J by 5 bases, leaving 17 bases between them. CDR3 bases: TGTGCCAGCAGCCAAGCCGGGGGGGGGCAACGGTATGGCTACACCTTC. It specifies CASSQAGGGQRYGYTF.

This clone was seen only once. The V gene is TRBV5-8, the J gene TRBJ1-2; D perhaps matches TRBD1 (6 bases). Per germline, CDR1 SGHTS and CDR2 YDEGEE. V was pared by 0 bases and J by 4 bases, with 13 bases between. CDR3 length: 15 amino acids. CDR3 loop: CASSLDRVTGYGYTF. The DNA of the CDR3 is TGTGCCAGCAGCTTGGACAGGGTGACTGGCTATGGCTACACCTTC.